What follows are 24 T cell receptor beta chains derived from one specimen sequenced in a study of blood T cell repertoires in COVID-19. The method was immunoSEQ multiplex PCR; TCRdb's version includes in-frame clones alone and lacks a portion of them. The table records 200,000 to 300,000 clones, roughly 80% of them present only once. Material: peripheral blood. Source of these receptors: a man aged 55-75 years with acute or convalescent COVID-19.

This clone was recorded once. The chain employs TRBV5-1 and TRBJ2-3; D possibly corresponds to TRBD2 (5 bases). The CDR3 runs 14 residues. Germline V lookup: CDR1 SGHRS, CDR2 YFSETQ. V lost 4 bases to trimming and J lost 0 bases, with 9 bases between them. In DNA form, the CDR3 reads TGCGCCAGCAGCCCTCAGCGGAGCACAGATACGCAGTATTTT. This gives the protein CASSPQRSTDTQYF.

V and J are TRBV4-1 and TRBJ2-3; no definite D call. Germline CDR1 reads MGHRA; CDR2 reads YSYEKL. V was shortened by 2 bases and J by 8 bases, with 20 bases between the two germline ends. This CDR3 has 16 residues. The CDR3 region is CASSQPGQVDLGTQYF. The CDR3 nucleotides read TGCGCCAGCAGCCAACCCGGCCAGGTCGATTTGGGTACGCAGTATTTT.

The chain couples TRBV6-5 to TRBJ2-1, with 7 positions matching TRBD1. This CDR3 has 13 amino acids. Unmatched junction bases numbered 4, after V lost 6 bases and J lost 5 bases. Germline V gene data show CDR1 as MNHEY and CDR2 as SVGAGI. This chain's CDR3 is CASRLGQNNEQFF. The CDR3 DNA sequence: TGTGCCAGCAGGCTGGGACAGAACAATGAGCAGTTCTTC.

A few counts support this clone. This chain uses TRBV5-8 with TRBJ2-3; D is perhaps TRBD2 (5 bases). CDR3 length equals 14 residues. Trimming pared 6 bases from V and 3 bases from J, leaving 14 bases between. Per the germline V gene, CDR1 is SGHTS and CDR2 is YDEGEE. This CDR3 is CASNYDRGTDTQYF. The CDR3 DNA sequence: TGTGCCAGCAACTACGACCGCGGGACAGATACGCAGTATTTT.

The J gene is TRBJ2-3, the V gene TRBV6-4; 7 nucleotides match TRBD2. Trimming at V came to 0 bases and at J to 2 bases, leaving 2 bases not matched to a gene. CDR1 is MRHNA, CDR2 SNTAGT, per germline. The CDR3 extends over 15 amino acids. DNA of the CDR3: TGTGCCAGCAGTGACTCAGCGGGGACCACAGATACGCAGTATTTT. Translation gives CASSDSAGTTDTQYF.

This clone showed up many times. This chain links TRBV19 with TRBJ1-2, with D possibly TRBD1 on 5 matching bases. This CDR3 is 13 amino acids long. Trimming cost V 7 bases and J 5 bases, with 14 bases left between them. Germline lookup yields CDR1 LNHDA and CDR2 SQIVND (reference sequence). CDR3 amino acids: CASTKWGDYGYTF. In nucleotides, the CDR3 is TGTGCCAGTACCAAATGGGGGGATTATGGCTACACCTTC.

V is TRBV18 and J is TRBJ1-3, with no clear D. Trimming removed 5 bases from V and 3 bases from J, with 14 bases in between. The CDR3 spans 15 residues. Germline V lookup: CDR1 KGHSH, CDR2 LQKENI. CDR3: CASSTGSGFGNTIYF. The DNA of the CDR3 is TGTGCCAGCTCAACGGGGTCAGGCTTTGGAAACACCATATATTTT.

This chain connects TRBV28 to TRBJ2-3; 9 nucleotides match TRBD2. After removal of 4 bases from V and 0 bases from J, the junction contained 2 bases not matched to a gene. Per germline, CDR1 MDHEN and CDR2 SYDVKM. The CDR3 covers 15 residues. CDR3 sequence reads: CASSSLAGSTDTQYF. CDR3 sequence (DNA): TGTGCCAGCAGTTCACTAGCGGGTAGCACAGATACGCAGTATTTT. Supplemented by reference TRBV28 and TRBJ2-3, the full variable domain reads DVKVTQSSRYLVKRTGEKVFLECVQDMDHENMFWYRQDPGLGLRLIYFSYDVKMKEKGDIPEGYSVSREKKERFSLILESASTNQTSMYLCASSSLAGSTDTQYFGPGTRLTVL.

The chain carries TRBV6-1 and TRBJ2-2; the D gene is possibly TRBD2 (6 bases). The V gene's germline CDR1 is MNHNS and CDR2 SASEGT. The CDR3 contains 17 residues. The germline V and J ends were trimmed by 1 base and 2 bases, with 14 bases remaining between them. CDR3 residues: CASSEVLAGPNTGELFF. CDR3 DNA sequence: TGTGCCAGCAGTGAAGTATTGGCGGGGCCCAACACCGGGGAGCTGTTTTTT.

The genes are TRBV3-1 (or the pseudogene TRBV3-2) and TRBJ2-2, with D maybe TRBD2 (6 bases). Trimming left V 5 bases short and J 6 bases short, with 10 bases between. The CDR3 extends over 13 amino acids. Germline-derived CDR1 and CDR2 are LGHDT and YNNKEL (reference sequence). This chain's CDR3 is CASSEGGAGELFF. As DNA, the CDR3 is TGTGCCAGCAGCGAGGGAGGCGCCGGGGAGCTGTTTTTT.

The CDR3 bases are TGTGCCAGCTCCCCAGGGGGGGGTCGGAGGAACTATGGCTACACCTTC. Protein product: CASSPGGGRRNYGYTF. The chain recombines TRBV18 with TRBJ1-2; 7 nucleotides match TRBD1. Germline CDR1 KGHSH, CDR2 LQKENI. The CDR3 spans 16 residues. The V gene end was trimmed by 6 bases and the J gene end by 2 bases; junction bases not matched to a gene: 12.

This rearrangement joins TRBV19 to TRBJ2-7, with 7 bases fitting TRBD2. This CDR3 region has 16 residues. The J segment lost 5 bases and the V segment lost 3 bases, leaving 13 bases of the junction unmatched. Germline V CDR1 and CDR2: LNHDA, SQIVND (reference sequence). DNA for the CDR3: TGTGCCAGTAGTATGGGGTCCTGGCGGGAGACGGACGAGCAGTACTTC. It encodes CASSMGSWRETDEQYF.

J is TRBJ2-5 and V is TRBV24-1, with TRBD1 as a possible D gene (6 bases). Deletions cut 8 bases from V and 0 bases from J, with 9 bases between. The CDR3 is 13 residues long. Germline V lookup: CDR1 KGHDR, CDR2 SFDVKD. CDR3 nucleotides: TGTGCCACCAAAGACAGGTACCAAGAGACCCAGTACTTC. It codes for CATKDRYQETQYF.

The chain links TRBV19 to TRBJ1-6; 9 positions match TRBD1. V lost 9 bases and J lost 10; bases outside the gene matches: 10. This CDR3 has 14 residues. Germline values: CDR1 LNHDA, CDR2 SQIVND (reference sequence). Written as DNA, the CDR3 is TGTGCCAGCCGACAGGGGGATGTGCGCTCACCCCTCCACTTT. This gives the protein CASRQGDVRSPLHF.

The chain has TRBV4-1 and TRBJ1-5; D may be TRBD1 (6 bases). This CDR3 region has 15 residues. CDR1 is MGHRA, CDR2 YSYEKL, per germline. Trimming pared 0 bases from V and 2 bases from J, leaving 8 bases between. The CDR3: CASSQDAGGNQPQHF. CDR3 nucleotides: TGCGCCAGCAGCCAAGATGCAGGGGGCAATCAGCCCCAGCATTTT.

This clone has only one observation. J is TRBJ2-7 and V is TRBV9; TRBD1 aligns across 8 bases. This CDR3 spans 15 amino acids. Per germline, CDR1 SGDLS and CDR2 YYNGEE. Trimming cost V 0 bases and J 2 bases; bases outside gene matches: 4. The CDR3 sequence: CASSVGTGTPYEQYF. In DNA, the CDR3 is TGTGCCAGCAGCGTAGGGACAGGGACCCCCTACGAGCAGTACTTC.

The rearrangement uses TRBV6-1 and TRBJ2-7; perhaps TRBD1 as D (5 bases). Germline CDR1 reads MNHNS; CDR2 reads SASEGT. V was pared by 1 base and J by 3 bases, with 13 bases between. The CDR3 spans 15 residues. CDR3 region: CASSEVTGLSYEQYF. In nucleotides, the CDR3 is TGTGCCAGCAGTGAAGTAACAGGATTAAGCTACGAGCAGTACTTC.

The genes are TRBV12-3 or TRBV12-4 and TRBJ2-1, with 7 positions matching TRBD2. CDR3 length equals 13 residues. Unmatched junction bases numbered 1, after V lost 6 bases and J lost 2 bases. CDR3 loop: CASRSGAYNEQFF. The CDR3 coding sequence is TGTGCCAGCAGAAGCGGGGCCTACAATGAGCAGTTCTTC.

This chain's CDR3 is CASSPVGGAYSNQPQHF. In DNA form, the CDR3 reads TGTGCCAGCTCGCCAGTTGGGGGGGCCTATAGCAATCAGCCCCAGCATTTT. This chain connects TRBV18 to TRBJ1-5; a possible D gene is TRBD1 (6 bases). Trimming pared 6 bases from V and 0 bases from J, leaving 18 bases between. Germline assignment: CDR1 KGHSH and CDR2 LQKENI. The CDR3 has 17 amino acids.

The chain is built from TRBV7-3 and TRBJ2-1; D is possibly TRBD2 (6 bases). The CDR3 has 14 residues. V was cut by 5 bases and J by 4 bases, with 12 bases left in between. CDR1 is SGHTA, CDR2 FQGTGA, per germline. DNA of the CDR3: TGTGCCAGCAGCCGATCGGGGGTTTACAATGAGCAGTTCTTC. Protein product: CASSRSGVYNEQFF.

Written as DNA, the CDR3 is TGTGCCAGCAGCCGACCCGGGACATCCTCGAACACCGGGGAGCTGTTTTTT. It codes for CASSRPGTSSNTGELFF. The V and J genes are TRBV7-9 and TRBJ2-2; tentative D call: TRBD1 (6 bases). Germline CDR1 SEHNR, CDR2 FQNEAQ (reference sequence). With 5 bases removed from V and 0 bases from J, the gap between germline ends came to 16 bases. This CDR3 region has 17 residues.

The CDR3, as DNA: TGTGCCAGTAGTATGGGGGCAGGAATCTTCACCGGGGAGCTGTTTTTT. Amino acid sequence: CASSMGAGIFTGELFF. J is TRBJ2-2 and V is TRBV19, with a possible D match to TRBD1 (6 bases). CDR1 is LNHDA, CDR2 SQIVND, per germline (reference sequence). The CDR3 sequence is 16 residues long. The V end lost 3 bases, the J end lost 4 bases, and 15 bases lay between the germline ends. Variable domain in full (rest from reference TRBV19 and TRBJ2-2): DGGITQSPKYLFRKEGQNVTLSCEQNLNHDAMYWYRQDPGQGLRLIYYSQIVNDFQKGDIAEGYSVSREKKESFPLTVTSAQKNPTAFYLCASSMGAGIFTGELFFGEGSRLTVL.

The chain employs TRBV6-5 and TRBJ1-5; unclear D gene. The CDR3 sequence is 15 residues long. The germline gives CDR1 MNHEY, CDR2 SVGAGI. Trimming removed 3 bases at V and 0 bases at J, with 9 bases between. CDR3 nucleotides: TGTGCCAGCAGTTATGGCACCAATAGCAATCAGCCCCAGCATTTT. Protein product: CASSYGTNSNQPQHF.

The V and J genes are TRBV11-2 and TRBJ1-2; D might be TRBD1 (6 bases). Germline V gene lookup returns CDR1 SGHAT and CDR2 FQNNGV. This CDR3 region has 13 residues. Trimming left V 4 bases short and J 8 bases short, with 14 bases between. CDR3 loop: CASSSSHRVGYTF. The CDR3, as DNA: TGTGCCAGCAGCTCCTCACACAGGGTCGGCTACACCTTC.